The TCR beta chain described here comes from a study of control samples from healthy donors and cancer patients. Germline V gene sequence: CDR1 SGHAT, CDR2 FQNNGV. The V gene lost 5 bases and the J gene lost 3 bases, with 9 bases spanning the gap. The CDR3 is made up of 13 amino acids. TCRdb's copy holds only in-frame clones and misses some; the assay was immunoSEQ multiplex PCR. The sample yields tens of thousands of clones, more than 65% seen once. The chain recombines TRBV11-2 with TRBJ2-3; D possibly corresponds to TRBD1 (6 bases). The source material was formalin-fixed, paraffin-embedded tissue. This clonotype originated in a male donor with melanoma. This CDR3 is CASSLQGTDTQYF. The CDR3 coding sequence is TGTGCCAGCAGCCTCCAGGGGACAGATACGCAGTATTTT.